This T cell receptor beta chain was retrieved from a study of blood T cell repertoires in COVID-19. About the research overall: Samples of COVID-19 (acute and convalescent) were obtained from the United States, Italy and Spain.

This CDR3 region has 15 residues. Germline V lookup: CDR1 SSHAT, CDR2 FNYEAQ (reference sequence). The junction had 6 bases not matched to a gene; V was cut back by 5 bases and J by 9 bases. The protocol was immunoSEQ multiplex PCR, while the TCRdb copy is restricted to in-frame clones and leaves out a portion. The data hold 150,000 or so clones, with over 75% observed a single time. The sequence was obtained from a human donor in a cohort sampled during active COVID-19. The specimen sequenced was peripheral blood. The chain is built from TRBV7-7 and TRBJ2-1, with 14 positions matching TRBD2. The CDR3 DNA sequence: TGTGCCAGCAGCGAGGGACTAGCGGGAGACCGTGAGCAGTTCTTC. Its protein is CASSEGLAGDREQFF.